This T cell receptor beta chain was sequenced in a study of T cell responses to AZD1222 COVID-19 vaccine. Findings and limits, study-wide: Donors were chiefly white British, with a greater number of females, and clonal diversity was perhaps underestimated. At baseline, seropositivity was found in only a handful of AZD1222 recipients.

Germline V lookup: CDR1 LNHNV, CDR2 YYDKDF (reference sequence). The trim removed 6 bases at V and 0 bases at J, leaving 6 bases unmatched. The CDR3 has 16 residues. Profiled with immunoSEQ multiplex PCR; TCRdb holds only in-frame clones, not every one. Of 100,000 to 150,000 clones listed, roughly 91% are singletons. Concerning this clone itself: Its specificity is unknown.

The specimen comprised peripheral blood, sampled on day 0 of AZD1222 vaccination. This sequence joins TRBV15 and TRBJ2-1; 9 bases line up with TRBD2. The receptor was derived from an adult in good health. CDR3 protein: CATRPTSGLSYNEQFF. The CDR3 DNA reads as TGTGCCACCAGGCCGACTAGCGGACTCTCCTACAATGAGCAGTTCTTC.